This TCR beta chain was captured in a study of blood T cell repertoires in COVID-19. Trimming pared 5 bases from V and 0 bases from J, leaving 17 bases between. Germline CDR1 and CDR2: SEHNR and FQNEAQ (reference sequence). CDR3 size: 17 residues. Sequenced by immunoSEQ multiplex PCR; TCRdb stores in-frame clones only, minus some. The table records approximately 220,000 clones, roughly 80% of them present only once. The sequence was collected from a woman aged 40 to 50 with acute COVID-19. This rearrangement joins TRBV7-9 to TRBJ1-5; D is perhaps TRBD1 (5 bases). Sequencing used PBMCs or T cells enriched from blood (not recorded which). The CDR3 DNA reads TGTGCCAGCAGCCCCGGACATCTGGGCTATAGCAATCAGCCCCAGCATTTT. The encoded protein is CASSPGHLGYSNQPQHF. Filled out from reference TRBV7-9 and TRBJ1-5, the complete variable domain reads DTGVSQNPRHKITKRGQNVTFRCDPISEHNRLYWYRQTLGQGPEFLTYFQNEAQLEKSRLLSDRFSAERPKGSFSTLEIQRTEQGDSAMYLCASSPGHLGYSNQPQHFGDGTRLSIL.